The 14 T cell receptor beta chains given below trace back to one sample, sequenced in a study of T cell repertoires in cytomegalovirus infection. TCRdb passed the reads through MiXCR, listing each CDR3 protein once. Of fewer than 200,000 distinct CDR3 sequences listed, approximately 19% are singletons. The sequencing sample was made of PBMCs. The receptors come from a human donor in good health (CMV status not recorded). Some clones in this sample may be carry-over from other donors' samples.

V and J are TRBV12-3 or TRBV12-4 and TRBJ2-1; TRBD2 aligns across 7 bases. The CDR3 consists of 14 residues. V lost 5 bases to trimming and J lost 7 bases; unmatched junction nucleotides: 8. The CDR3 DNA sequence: TGTGCCAGCAGTCCGGGGGGTATCAGGAATGAGCAGTTCTTC. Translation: CASSPGGIRNEQFF.

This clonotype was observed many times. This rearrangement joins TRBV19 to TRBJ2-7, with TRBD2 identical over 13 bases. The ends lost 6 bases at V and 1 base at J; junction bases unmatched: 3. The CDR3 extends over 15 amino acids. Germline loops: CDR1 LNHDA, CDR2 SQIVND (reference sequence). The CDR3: CASRTGLAGSYEQYF. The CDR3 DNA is TGTGCCAGTAGAACGGGACTAGCGGGATCCTACGAGCAGTACTTC. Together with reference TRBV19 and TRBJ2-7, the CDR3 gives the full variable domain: DGGITQSPKYLFRKEGQNVTLSCEQNLNHDAMYWYRQDPGQGLRLIYYSQIVNDFQKGDIAEGYSVSREKKESFPLTVTSAQKNPTAFYLCASRTGLAGSYEQYFGPGTRLTVT.

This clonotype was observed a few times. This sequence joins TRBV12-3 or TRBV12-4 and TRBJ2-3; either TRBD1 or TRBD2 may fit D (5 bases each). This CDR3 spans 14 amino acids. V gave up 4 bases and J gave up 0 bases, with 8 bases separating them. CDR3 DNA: TGTGCCAGCAGTTCCGGGGACAGCACAGATACGCAGTATTTT. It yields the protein CASSSGDSTDTQYF.

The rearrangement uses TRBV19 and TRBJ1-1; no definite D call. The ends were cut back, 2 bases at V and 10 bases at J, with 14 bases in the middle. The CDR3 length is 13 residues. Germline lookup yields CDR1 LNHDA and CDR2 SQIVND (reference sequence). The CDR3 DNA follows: TGTGCCAGTAGTATATTTGAAAGGGCAAGAGCTTTCTTT. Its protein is CASSIFERARAFF.

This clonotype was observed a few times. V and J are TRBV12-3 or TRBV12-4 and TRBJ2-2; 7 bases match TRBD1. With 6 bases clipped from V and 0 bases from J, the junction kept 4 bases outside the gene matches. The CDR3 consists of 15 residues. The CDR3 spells CASSRGQPNTGELFF. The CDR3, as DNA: TGTGCCAGCAGCCGGGGACAGCCGAACACCGGGGAGCTGTTTTTT.

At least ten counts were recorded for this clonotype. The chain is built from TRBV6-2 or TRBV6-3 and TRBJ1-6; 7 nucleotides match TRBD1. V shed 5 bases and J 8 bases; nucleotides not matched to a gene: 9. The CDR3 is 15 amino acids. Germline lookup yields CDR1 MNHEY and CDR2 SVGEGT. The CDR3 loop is CASSRTGQEDSPLHF. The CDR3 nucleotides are TGTGCCAGCAGTCGGACAGGCCAAGAGGATTCACCCCTCCACTTT.

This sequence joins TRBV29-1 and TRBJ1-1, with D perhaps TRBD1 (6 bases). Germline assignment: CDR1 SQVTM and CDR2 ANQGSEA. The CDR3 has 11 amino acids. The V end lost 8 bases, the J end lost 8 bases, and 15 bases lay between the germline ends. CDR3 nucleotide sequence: TGCAGCTCCGGGACAAGCTTCGAAGCTTTCTTT. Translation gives CSSGTSFEAFF.

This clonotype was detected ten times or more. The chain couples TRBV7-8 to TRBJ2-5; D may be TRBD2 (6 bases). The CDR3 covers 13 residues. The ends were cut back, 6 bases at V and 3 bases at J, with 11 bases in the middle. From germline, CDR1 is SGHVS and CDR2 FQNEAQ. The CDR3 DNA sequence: TGTGCCAGCAGAAGGACGGGGGAAGAGACCCAGTACTTC. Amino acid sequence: CASRRTGEETQYF.

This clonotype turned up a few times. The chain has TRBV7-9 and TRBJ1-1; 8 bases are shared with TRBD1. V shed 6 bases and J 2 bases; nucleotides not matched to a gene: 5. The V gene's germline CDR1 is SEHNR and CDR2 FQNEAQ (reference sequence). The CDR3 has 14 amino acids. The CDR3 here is CASSWTGQNTEAFF. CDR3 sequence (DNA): TGTGCCAGCAGTTGGACAGGGCAAAACACTGAAGCTTTCTTT.

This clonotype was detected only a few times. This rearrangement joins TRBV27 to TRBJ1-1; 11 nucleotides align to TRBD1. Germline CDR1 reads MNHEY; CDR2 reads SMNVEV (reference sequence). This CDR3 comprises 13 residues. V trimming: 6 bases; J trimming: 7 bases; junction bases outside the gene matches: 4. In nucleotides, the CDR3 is TGTGCCAGCAGGCGGACAGGGGGCAGTGAAGCTTTCTTT. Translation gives CASRRTGGSEAFF.

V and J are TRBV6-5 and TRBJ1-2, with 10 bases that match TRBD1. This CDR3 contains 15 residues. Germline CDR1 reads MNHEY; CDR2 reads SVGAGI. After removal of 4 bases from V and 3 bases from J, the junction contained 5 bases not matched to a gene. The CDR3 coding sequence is TGTGCCAGCAGTTCCCCAGGGACAGGGGACTATGGCTACACCTTC. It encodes CASSSPGTGDYGYTF.

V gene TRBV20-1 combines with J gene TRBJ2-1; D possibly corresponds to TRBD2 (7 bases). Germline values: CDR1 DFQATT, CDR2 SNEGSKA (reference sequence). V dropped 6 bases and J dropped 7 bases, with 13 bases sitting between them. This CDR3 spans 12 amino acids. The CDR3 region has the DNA TGCAGTGCAGGGAGGGGGGGGAATGAGCAGTTCTTC. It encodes CSAGRGGNEQFF.

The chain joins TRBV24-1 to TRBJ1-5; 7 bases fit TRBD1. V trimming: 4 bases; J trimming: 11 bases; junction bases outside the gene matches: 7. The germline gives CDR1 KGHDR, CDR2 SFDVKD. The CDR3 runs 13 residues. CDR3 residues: CATSETGLSAQHF. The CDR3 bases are TGTGCCACCAGTGAGACAGGGTTATCGGCCCAGCATTTT.

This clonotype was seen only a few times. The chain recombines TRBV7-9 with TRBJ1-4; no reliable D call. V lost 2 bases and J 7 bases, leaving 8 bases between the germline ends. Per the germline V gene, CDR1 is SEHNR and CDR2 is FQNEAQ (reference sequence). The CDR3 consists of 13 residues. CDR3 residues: CASSLRVGEKLFF. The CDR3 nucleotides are TGTGCCAGCAGCTTAAGGGTTGGTGAAAAACTGTTTTTT.